One TCR beta chain is described in this entry. Its antigen is unknown. A read error may account for a junction end that differs from germline. From unsorted bulk tissue weighing roughly 17-31 mg, DNA and RNA were co-extracted. Primary liver carcinoma, confirmed by histopathology, was surgically resected. These data belong to a study of tumor-infiltrating lymphocytes in primary liver carcinoma. General observations from the study: Tumor-blood pairs (like tumor-adjacent pairs) overlapped less than tumor region pairs did.

Researchers generated TCR beta cDNA from about 0.5 ug of total RNA, relying on a constant-region primer. Three nested multiplex PCR rounds, a slightly modified ARM-PCR method, built the TCR beta libraries. TCRdb re-derived calls from the multiplex PCR reads in MiXCR, one entry per CDR3 protein. The data hold roughly 120,000 distinct CDR3 sequences, with around two thirds observed a single time. Sample: tumor-adjacent normal liver tissue. The TCR originated in a woman in her sixties with primary liver carcinoma and hepatitis B virus infection.

The CDR3 coding sequence is TGTGTCACCAGTGTCTCAGCGGGAGTATCCTACAGTGAGCAGTTCTTC. Translating gives CVTSVSAGVSYSEQFF. This chain joins TRBV24-1 and TRBJ2-1, with TRBD2 matching over 8 bases. Germline CDR1 KGHDR, CDR2 SFDVKD. The CDR3 loop spans 16 amino acids.